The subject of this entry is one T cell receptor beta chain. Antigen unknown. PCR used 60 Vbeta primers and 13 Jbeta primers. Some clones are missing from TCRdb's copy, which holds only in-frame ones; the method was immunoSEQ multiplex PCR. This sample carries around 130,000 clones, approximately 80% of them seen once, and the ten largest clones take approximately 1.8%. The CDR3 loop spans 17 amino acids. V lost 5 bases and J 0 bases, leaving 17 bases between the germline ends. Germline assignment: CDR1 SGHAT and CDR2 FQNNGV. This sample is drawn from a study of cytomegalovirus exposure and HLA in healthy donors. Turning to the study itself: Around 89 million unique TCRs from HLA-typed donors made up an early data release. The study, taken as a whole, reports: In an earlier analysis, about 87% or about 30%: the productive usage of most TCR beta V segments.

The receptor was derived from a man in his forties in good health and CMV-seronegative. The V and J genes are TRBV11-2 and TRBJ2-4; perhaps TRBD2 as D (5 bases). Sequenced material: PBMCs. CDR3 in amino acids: CASSIDRTALAKNIQYF. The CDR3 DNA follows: TGTGCCAGCAGCATCGATAGGACTGCACTAGCCAAAAACATTCAGTACTTC.